These T cell receptor beta chains were read from a single sample in a study of blood T cell repertoires in COVID-19. The protocol was immunoSEQ multiplex PCR, while the TCRdb copy is restricted to in-frame clones and leaves out a portion. This sample carries hundreds of thousands of clones, around 83% of them seen once, and the ten largest clones take roughly 8%. Sequencing was carried out using peripheral blood. These receptors were obtained from a woman aged 45-65 years with acute or convalescent COVID-19. Both conserved end residues are part of each CDR3. The D gene is left open where the match is weak. Not every row has a clone size; where given, it reads once, few, many or a size class.

>TRBJ1-2|once|-|TRBV6-4
CASSDSFGLGGYGYTF
TGTGCCAGCAGTGACTCCTTTGGCCTTGGAGGGTATGGCTACACCTTC
>TRBJ1-5|-|TRBD1|TRBV15
CATSSGTADYSNQPQHF
TGTGCCACCAGCAGCGGGACAGCAGATTATAGCAATCAGCCCCAGCATTTT
>TRBJ1-1|-|-|TRBV15
CATSRDQGTEAFF
TGTGCCACCAGCAGAGATCAGGGCACTGAAGCTTTCTTT
>TRBJ2-2|-|TRBD1|TRBV29-1
CSVGDREEGELFF
TGCAGCGTAGGGGACAGGGAGGAAGGGGAGCTGTTTTTT
>TRBJ2-2|-|TRBD2|TRBV11-2
CASSPAGGPSGAGELFF
TGTGCCAGCAGCCCAGCGGGAGGGCCCTCGGGGGCCGGGGAGCTGTTTTTT
>TRBJ1-5|-|-|TRBV28
CASHPPSGRVSNQPQHF
TGTGCCAGCCATCCCCCCTCAGGGAGGGTTAGCAATCAGCCCCAGCATTTT
>TRBJ2-3|-|-|TRBV3-1/TRBV3-2
CASSQDPRSGGQYF
TGTGCCAGCAGCCAAGATCCCAGGTCCGGGGGTCAGTATTTT
>TRBJ2-5|-|TRBD1|TRBV18
CASSPDRVAETQYF
TGTGCCAGCTCTCCGGACAGGGTGGCAGAGACCCAGTACTTC
>TRBJ2-7|-|-|TRBV10-1
CASSAGTSYEQYF
TGCGCCAGCAGTGCTGGGACTTCCTACGAGCAGTACTTC
>TRBJ2-7|-|TRBD2|TRBV3-1/TRBV3-2
CASSDQGLAGDAYEQYF
TGTGCCAGCAGCGATCAGGGACTAGCGGGAGATGCCTACGAGCAGTACTTC
>TRBJ1-4|-|-|TRBV11-2
CASSLVPGGEKLFF
TGTGCCAGCAGCTTAGTCCCGGGAGGGGAAAAACTGTTTTTT
>TRBJ2-2|-|-|TRBV21-1
CASSKVQGRSTGELFF
TGTGCCAGCAGCAAGGTGCAGGGCAGGAGCACCGGGGAGCTGTTTTTT
>TRBJ2-7|-|-|TRBV21-1
CASSKWEGYEQYF
TGTGCCAGCAGCAAATGGGAGGGCTACGAGCAGTACTTC
>TRBJ1-3|-|TRBD1|TRBV7-2
CASSWGQGNTIYF
TGTGCCAGCAGCTGGGGACAGGGAAACACCATATATTTT
>TRBJ1-1|once|TRBD1|TRBV3-1/TRBV3-2
CASSPGTGSGMNTEAFF
TGTGCCAGCAGCCCTGGGACAGGGAGTGGTATGAACACTGAAGCTTTCTTT
>TRBJ2-1|-|-|TRBV30
CAWSGDTRYNEQFF
TGTGCCTGGAGTGGGGACACCCGCTACAATGAGCAGTTCTTC
>TRBJ2-1|-|TRBD2|TRBV7-2
CASSPGGGRARNEQFF
TGTGCCAGCAGCCCCGGGGGGGGGAGGGCCCGTAATGAGCAGTTCTTC
>TRBJ2-5|-|-|TRBV24-1
CATSDKTAQETQYF
TGTGCCACCAGTGATAAGACAGCCCAAGAGACCCAGTACTTC